This TCR beta chain is drawn from a study of blood T cell repertoires in COVID-19. The CDR3 runs 15 residues. Trimming took off 4 bases at V and 1 base at J, with 13 bases between the two ends. Germline V gene sequence: CDR1 SNHLY, CDR2 FYNNEI. Per the original methods: Estimates of nucleated cell counts were drawn from the amplification of reference gene primers. Sequencing was performed with immunoSEQ multiplex PCR; in TCRdb, only in-frame clones are kept and a portion is missing. V, J and clone size were drawn from that table, and D and trimming were deduced from the DNA. The sample records hundreds of thousands of clones, about nine tenths being singletons.

The sample consisted of peripheral blood. The V call is TRBV2, the J call TRBJ1-2, with D possibly being TRBD1 (5 bases). The sequence was collected from a woman under 40 with active or convalescent COVID-19. CDR3 coding DNA: TGTGCCAGCAGTGGCACAAGGGGAATTAACTATGGCTACACCTTC. It codes for CASSGTRGINYGYTF.